This T cell receptor (beta chain) emerged from a study of cytomegalovirus exposure and HLA in healthy donors. Study-wide background: Prior work identified 100 million to 130 million unique TCR beta sequences in 150 million to 200 million T cells.

On this clone: Its target is not known.

Primers for the PCR totalled 60 Vbeta and 13 Jbeta. Method: immunoSEQ multiplex PCR; TCRdb's copy keeps in-frame clones and lacks some. The sample holds tens of thousands of clones, approximately 75% seen once. The study, taken as a whole, reports: In a later analysis, a missense DCLRE1C variant was linked to TCR beta V- and J-gene trimming.

This CDR3 region has 15 residues. The V gene's germline CDR1 is SGHNT and CDR2 YYREEE (reference sequence). V lost 0 bases to trimming and J lost 4 bases, with 11 bases between them. Sequenced material: PBMCs. This clonotype was obtained from a woman between 40 and 55 years old in good health and CMV-seronegative. The rearrangement uses TRBV5-4 and TRBJ1-3, with a possible D match to TRBD1 (6 bases). CDR3 sequence reads: CASSLAGAQGNTIYF. In DNA, the CDR3 is TGTGCCAGCAGCTTGGCAGGGGCCCAAGGAAACACCATATATTTT.